The present TCR beta chain was sequenced within a study of neoadjuvant nivolumab and ipilimumab in lung cancer. Produced via immunoSEQ multiplex PCR; TCRdb's table is partial and in-frame only. The data show under 50,000 clones, 85% to 90% seen once. The CDR3 is made up of 16 amino acids. Germline V gene data show CDR1 as SGHRS and CDR2 as YFSETQ. The junction had 7 bases not matched to a gene; V was cut back by 0 bases and J by 4 bases. The source material was blood, sampled before neoadjuvant nivolumab, alone or with ipilimumab. This TCR was sampled from an adult with non-small cell lung cancer. Some clones in this sample may be carry-over from other donors' samples. This chain joins TRBV5-1 and TRBJ2-5; 9 nucleotides agree with TRBD2. The CDR3 nucleotides read TGCGCCAGCAGCTTGGAGGCTAGCGGGACTAGAGAGACCCAGTACTTC. Translation gives CASSLEASGTRETQYF.